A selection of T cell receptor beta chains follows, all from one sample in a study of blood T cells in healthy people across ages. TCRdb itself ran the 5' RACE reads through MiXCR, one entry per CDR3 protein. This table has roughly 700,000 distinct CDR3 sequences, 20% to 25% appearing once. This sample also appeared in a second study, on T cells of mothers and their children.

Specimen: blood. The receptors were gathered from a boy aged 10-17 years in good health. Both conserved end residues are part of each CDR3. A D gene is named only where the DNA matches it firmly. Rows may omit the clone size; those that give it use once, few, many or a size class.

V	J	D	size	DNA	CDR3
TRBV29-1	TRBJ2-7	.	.	TGCAGCGTCGCTGGGACGTACGAGCAGTACTTC	CSVAGTYEQYF
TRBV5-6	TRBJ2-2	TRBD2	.	TGTGCCAGCAGCTTGGAGGGACTAGCGGGGATCAACACCGGGGAGCTGTTTTTT	CASSLEGLAGINTGELFF
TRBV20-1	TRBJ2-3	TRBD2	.	TGCAGTGCTGCCCCCGGGGGGACCACAGATACGCAGTATTTT	CSAAPGGTTDTQYF
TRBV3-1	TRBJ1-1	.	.	TGTGCCAGCAGTCTACGACCGGGAGGAGCTTTCTTT	CASSLRPGGAFF
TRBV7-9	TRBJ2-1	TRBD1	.	TGTGCCAGCAGCTCTCCGGGACAGGCCTATAATGAGCAGTTCTTC	CASSSPGQAYNEQFF
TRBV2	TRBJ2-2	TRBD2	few	TGTGCCAGCTTCGGGACTACGAACACCGGGGAGCTGTTTTTT	CASFGTTNTGELFF
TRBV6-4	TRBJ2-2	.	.	TGTGCCAGCAGTGATACTATTGACACCGGGGAGCTGTTTTTT	CASSDTIDTGELFF
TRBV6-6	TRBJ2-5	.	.	TGTGCCAGCAGTTACTTTAGCGAGGAGACCCAGTACTTC	CASSYFSEETQYF
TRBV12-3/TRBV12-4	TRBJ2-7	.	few	TGTGCCAGCACCATCCCGGACAGACCCTACGAGCAGTACTTC	CASTIPDRPYEQYF
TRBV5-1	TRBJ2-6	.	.	TGCGCCAGCTACGAAGCTGGGGCCAACGTCCTGACTTTC	CASYEAGANVLTF
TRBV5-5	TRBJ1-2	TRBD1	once	TGTGCCAGCAGCACCGGGGGGACAGGGCCTTCTAACTATGGCTACACCTTC	CASSTGGTGPSNYGYTF
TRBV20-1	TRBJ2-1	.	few	TGCAGTGCTAGAGATCGGACTACCGATGAGCAGTTCTTC	CSARDRTTDEQFF
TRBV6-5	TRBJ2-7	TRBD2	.	TGTGCCAGCAGTATTTCGACTAGCGGATCCTACGAGCAGTACTTC	CASSISTSGSYEQYF
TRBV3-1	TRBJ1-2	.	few	TGTGCCAGCAGCCAAGAAAGAGACTATGGCTACACCTTC	CASSQERDYGYTF
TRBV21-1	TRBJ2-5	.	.	TGTGCCAGCAGCAAACTGGGACAGAGCGAGACCCAGTACTTC	CASSKLGQSETQYF
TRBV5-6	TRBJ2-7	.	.	TGTGCCAGCAGCTCACGCCCAAACGGTGGCCACGAGCAGTACTTC	CASSSRPNGGHEQYF
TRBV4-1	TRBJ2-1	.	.	TGCGCCAGCAGCCCGACGGAGATCCACAATGAGCAGTTCTTC	CASSPTEIHNEQFF
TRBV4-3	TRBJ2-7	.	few	TGCGCCAGCAGCCAAGACCGCCAAGAGTACTACGAGCAGTACTTC	CASSQDRQEYYEQYF
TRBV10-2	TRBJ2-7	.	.	TGCGCCAGCAGTGAATTAGCCCCGGAACTCTACGAGCAGTACTTC	CASSELAPELYEQYF
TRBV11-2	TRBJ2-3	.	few	TGTGCCAGCAGCTTAGGATTAGCGTCCAGGCAGTATTTT	CASSLGLASRQYF
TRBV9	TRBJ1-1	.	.	TGTGCCAGCAGCGTAGGGGGTTGGTTCGGGGGAGCTGAAGCTTTCTTT	CASSVGGWFGGAEAFF